This T cell receptor (beta chain) originates from a study of regulatory T cells in long-lasting Graves disease. Noted time point: persistent/refractory GD, antithyroid drugs over 5 years with positive TRAb. PBMC-extracted RNA yielded the TCR library. The CDR3 loop spans 13 amino acids. The V end lost 2 bases, the J end lost 7 bases, and 11 bases lay between the germline ends. CDR1 and CDR2 from the germline V gene are MNHEY and SMNVEV (reference sequence). This clonotype came up many times. HTBI primers from iRepertoire and Arm-PCR of CDR3 regions yielded the TCR beta libraries. TCRdb re-derived calls from the multiplex PCR reads in MiXCR, one entry per CDR3 protein. Of 430,000 or so distinct CDR3 sequences in the sample, over 20% were seen once.

This sequence joins TRBV27 and TRBJ1-2, with D maybe TRBD1 (6 bases). This sample comprised peripheral blood mononuclear cells (PBMCs), obtained when the disease was refractory, from a patient treated with antithyroid drugs. This TCR was sampled from a female donor with Graves disease. As DNA, the CDR3 is TGTGCCAGCAGTTTAGAGGGGGACGGTGGCTACACCTTC. As protein: CASSLEGDGGYTF.